Listed below are T cell receptor beta chains from one sample, sequenced in a study of T-cell memory formation after mild COVID-19. Using its own MiXCR run on the 5' RACE reads, TCRdb lists one record per CDR3 protein. The sample has some 290,000 distinct CDR3 sequences; about 16% are singletons. Sequences were obtained from PBMCs or a T cell subset sorted from them (not recorded which). Receptors originate from a man aged 18 to 29 who had mild COVID-19 (a few samples of this study predate the infection). Cell type and time point are not known. The CDR3 runs from the conserved cysteine through the conserved F or W. D genes are given only for firm matches. Clone size is given for some rows only: seen once, a few or many times, or a class if the clone is expanded.

v_call	d_call	cdr3_length	j_call	clone_size	cdr3_aa	cdr3_nt
TRBV5-1	TRBD2	16	TRBJ2-3	many	CASSPLTSGGSDTQYF	TGCGCCAGCAGCCCTCTGACTAGCGGGGGATCAGATACGCAGTATTTT
TRBV7-2	NA	15	TRBJ2-1	few	CASSSDWGRNNEQFF	TGTGCCAGCAGTTCAGACTGGGGACGAAACAATGAGCAGTTCTTC
TRBV6-1	TRBD1	15	TRBJ1-2	NA	CATGRGTGSNYGYTF	TGTGCCACCGGAAGGGGGACAGGGTCCAACTATGGCTACACCTTC
TRBV10-2	NA	14	TRBJ2-5	few	CASSLTATQETQYF	TGCGCCAGCAGTTTGACAGCCACCCAAGAGACCCAGTACTTC
TRBV24-1	NA	16	TRBJ1-5	many	CATSDQRAPGNQPQHF	TGTGCCACCAGTGATCAGCGGGCCCCGGGCAATCAGCCCCAGCATTTT
TRBV2	NA	14	TRBJ1-5	few	CASSEPGDPQPQHF	TGTGCCAGCAGTGAACCGGGGGACCCTCAGCCCCAGCATTTT
TRBV10-3	NA	16	TRBJ2-3	NA	CAIWHSPSSSTDTQYF	TGTGCCATCTGGCATTCCCCCTCCTCTAGCACAGATACGCAGTATTTT
TRBV6-5	NA	14	TRBJ2-5	NA	CASSSPGTWATQYF	TGTGCCAGCAGTTCCCCCGGGACATGGGCGACCCAGTACTTC
TRBV29-1	NA	13	TRBJ1-2	many	CSVPDSGSYGYTF	TGCAGCGTCCCCGATTCCGGTAGCTATGGCTACACCTTC
TRBV9	NA	14	TRBJ1-2	NA	CASSGRGALYGYTF	TGTGCCAGCAGCGGTCGGGGGGCATTGTATGGCTACACCTTC
TRBV5-6	NA	13	TRBJ2-1	NA	CASSRERYNEQFF	TGTGCCAGCAGCAGGGAGCGGTACAATGAGCAGTTCTTC
TRBV18	NA	13	TRBJ1-4	NA	CASSPGQNEKLFF	TGTGCCAGCTCTCCCGGACAGAATGAAAAACTGTTTTTT
TRBV2	NA	16	TRBJ1-5	few	CASSEWGPYSNQPQHF	TGTGCCAGCAGTGAATGGGGTCCTTATAGCAATCAGCCCCAGCATTTT
TRBV28	TRBD2	16	TRBJ2-3	few	CASSLGRGSSTDTQYF	TGTGCCAGCAGTTTAGGGCGGGGGAGTAGCACAGATACGCAGTATTTT
TRBV29-1	TRBD1	15	TRBJ2-2	few	CSVGKQGFGTGELFF	TGCAGCGTTGGCAAACAGGGGTTTGGCACCGGGGAGCTGTTTTTT
TRBV7-9	NA	14	TRBJ1-1	few	CASSLSGTSTEAFF	TGTGCCAGCAGCCTGTCAGGGACAAGCACTGAAGCTTTCTTT
TRBV14	NA	14	TRBJ2-7	few	CASSQGPSAYEQYF	TGTGCCAGCAGCCAAGGGCCAAGCGCCTACGAGCAGTACTTC
TRBV6-5	NA	15	TRBJ2-3	once	CASSYGGGGTDTQYF	TGTGCCAGCAGTTACGGGGGGGGCGGGACAGATACGCAGTATTTT
TRBV5-6	NA	16	TRBJ2-5	few	CASSDYGGPGQETQYF	TGTGCCAGCAGCGACTACGGGGGCCCGGGGCAAGAGACCCAGTACTTC
TRBV6-5	TRBD1	16	TRBJ2-3	many	CASTPTDRGPTDTQYF	TGTGCCAGCACCCCGACGGACAGGGGGCCCACAGATACGCAGTATTTT
TRBV4-1	TRBD1	17	TRBJ2-1	few	CASSQDWDRGFHNEQFF	TGCGCCAGCAGCCAAGATTGGGACAGGGGGTTCCACAATGAGCAGTTCTTC
TRBV11-1	NA	11	TRBJ2-1	few	CASSMTVEQFF	TGTGCCAGCAGCATGACGGTGGAGCAGTTCTTC
TRBV28	NA	14	TRBJ1-1	few	CASSDERLNTEAFF	TGTGCCAGCAGCGACGAAAGGTTGAACACTGAAGCTTTCTTT
TRBV7-8	TRBD1	15	TRBJ2-7	NA	CASSLVWGQGEEQYF	TGTGCCAGCAGCTTAGTTTGGGGACAGGGTGAGGAGCAGTACTTC
TRBV12-3/TRBV12-4	TRBD1	13	TRBJ2-5	NA	CASSPRGNQTQYF	TGTGCCAGCAGCCCCAGGGGGAATCAGACCCAGTACTTC
TRBV5-1	NA	15	TRBJ1-1	NA	CASSLGVSMNTEAFF	TGCGCCAGCAGCTTGGGTGTCAGCATGAACACTGAAGCTTTCTTT
TRBV6-5	TRBD1	16	TRBJ2-2	few	CASSYWGQGNTGELFF	TGTGCCAGCAGTTATTGGGGACAGGGGAACACCGGGGAGCTGTTTTTT
TRBV5-1	NA	15	TRBJ2-3	NA	CASSPAARVIDTQYF	TGCGCCAGCAGCCCGGCGGCCAGGGTTATAGATACGCAGTATTTT
TRBV4-3	NA	13	TRBJ1-1	many	CASSQAGNTEAFF	TGCGCCAGCAGCCAAGCCGGGAACACTGAAGCTTTCTTT
TRBV12-3/TRBV12-4	TRBD1	14	TRBJ2-3	NA	CASSYGTGRDTQYF	TGTGCCAGCAGTTATGGGACAGGGAGAGATACGCAGTATTTT
TRBV7-3	NA	18	TRBJ2-7	few	CASSYGLESQALTCEQYF	TGTGCCAGCAGCTACGGCCTTGAGAGTCAGGCTCTCACCTGCGAGCAGTACTTC
TRBV12-3/TRBV12-4	NA	13	TRBJ2-3	NA	CASSDVSPDTQYF	TGTGCCAGCAGCGACGTCTCCCCAGATACGCAGTATTTT
TRBV7-9	NA	12	TRBJ1-6	NA	CASSLDGSPLHF	TGTGCCAGCAGCTTAGATGGTTCACCCCTCCACTTT
TRBV9	TRBD2	15	TRBJ2-5	few	CASSLGLAGIETQYF	TGTGCCAGCAGCCTTGGACTAGCGGGGATCGAGACCCAGTACTTC
TRBV11-2	NA	11	TRBJ2-1	many	CASSPGDEQFF	TGTGCCAGCAGCCCGGGGGATGAGCAGTTCTTC
TRBV12-3/TRBV12-4	TRBD2	15	TRBJ2-2	NA	CASSYRLAGTGELFF	TGTGCCAGCAGTTACCGACTAGCGGGCACCGGGGAGCTGTTTTTT